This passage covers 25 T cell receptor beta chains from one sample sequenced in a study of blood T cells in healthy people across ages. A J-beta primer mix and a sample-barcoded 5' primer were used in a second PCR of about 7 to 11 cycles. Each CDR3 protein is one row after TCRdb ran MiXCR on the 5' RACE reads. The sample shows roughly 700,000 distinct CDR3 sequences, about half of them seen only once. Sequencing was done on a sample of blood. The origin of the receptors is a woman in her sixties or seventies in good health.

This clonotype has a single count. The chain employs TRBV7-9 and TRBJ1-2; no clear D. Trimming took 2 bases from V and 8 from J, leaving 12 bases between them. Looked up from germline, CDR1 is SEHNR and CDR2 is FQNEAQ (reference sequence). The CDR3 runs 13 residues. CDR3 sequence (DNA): TGTGCCAGCAGCTTATCAGCCGTGGAGGGCTACACCTTC. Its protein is CASSLSAVEGYTF.

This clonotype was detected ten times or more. The CDR3 region is CASSFKGDRVSYEQYF. The CDR3 nucleotides are TGTGCCAGCAGCTTTAAAGGTGACAGGGTCTCCTACGAGCAGTACTTC. The chain joins TRBV7-2 to TRBJ2-7, with 7 nucleotides matching TRBD1. With 3 bases clipped from V and 0 bases from J, the junction kept 8 bases outside the gene matches. This CDR3 is 16 amino acids long. Germline V lookup: CDR1 SGHTA, CDR2 FQGNSA.

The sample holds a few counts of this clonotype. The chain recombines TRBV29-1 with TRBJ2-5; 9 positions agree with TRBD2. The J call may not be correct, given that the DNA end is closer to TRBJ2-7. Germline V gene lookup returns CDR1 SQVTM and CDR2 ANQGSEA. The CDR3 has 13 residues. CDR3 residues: CSVVGTSFYEQYF. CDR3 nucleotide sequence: TGCAGCGTGGTCGGGACTAGCTTTTACGAGCAGTACTTC.

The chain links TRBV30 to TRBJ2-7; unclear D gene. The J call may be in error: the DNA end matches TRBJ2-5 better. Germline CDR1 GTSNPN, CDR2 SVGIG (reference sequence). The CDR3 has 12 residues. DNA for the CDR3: TGTGCCTGGAGCCCCCAGCTAGAGACCCAGTACTTC. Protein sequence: CAWSPQLETQYF.

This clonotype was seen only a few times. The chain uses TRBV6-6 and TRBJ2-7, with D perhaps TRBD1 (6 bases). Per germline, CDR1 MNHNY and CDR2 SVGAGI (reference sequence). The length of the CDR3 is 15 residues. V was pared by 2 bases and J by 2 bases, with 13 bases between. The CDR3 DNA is TGTGCCAGCAGTTACAGCTCGGACAGAACCTACGAGCAGTACTTC. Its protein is CASSYSSDRTYEQYF.

The CDR3 DNA is TGTGCCAGCACCAAACAGGACCGACTGACCTACGAGCAGTACTTC. Encoded protein: CASTKQDRLTYEQYF. This chain uses TRBV28 with TRBJ2-7, with D maybe TRBD1 (5 bases). CDR1 is MDHEN, CDR2 SYDVKM, per germline. Trimming cost V 7 bases and J 2 bases, with 18 bases left between them. The CDR3 runs 15 residues.

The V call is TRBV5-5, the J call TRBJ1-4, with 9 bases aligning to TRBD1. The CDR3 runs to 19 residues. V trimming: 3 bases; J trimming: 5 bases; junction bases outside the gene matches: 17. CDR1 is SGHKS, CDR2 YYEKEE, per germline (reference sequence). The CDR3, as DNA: TGTGCCAGCAGCTCTAGACTGCGAAACAGTGGGACAGGGAATGAAAAACTGTTTTTT. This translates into CASSSRLRNSGTGNEKLFF.

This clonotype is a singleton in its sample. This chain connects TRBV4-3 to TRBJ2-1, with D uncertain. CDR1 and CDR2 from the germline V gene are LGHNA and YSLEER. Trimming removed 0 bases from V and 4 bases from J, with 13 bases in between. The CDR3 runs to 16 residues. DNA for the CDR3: TGCGCCAGCAGCCAAGACCACCAATACAGTTACAATGAGCAGTTCTTC. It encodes CASSQDHQYSYNEQFF.

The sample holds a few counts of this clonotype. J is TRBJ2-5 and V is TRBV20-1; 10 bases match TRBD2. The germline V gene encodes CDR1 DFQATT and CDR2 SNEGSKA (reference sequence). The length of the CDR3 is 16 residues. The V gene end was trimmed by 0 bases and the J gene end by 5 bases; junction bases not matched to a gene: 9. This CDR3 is CSARDAAGGPGETQYF. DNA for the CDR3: TGCAGTGCTAGAGATGCAGCGGGAGGGCCGGGGGAGACCCAGTACTTC.

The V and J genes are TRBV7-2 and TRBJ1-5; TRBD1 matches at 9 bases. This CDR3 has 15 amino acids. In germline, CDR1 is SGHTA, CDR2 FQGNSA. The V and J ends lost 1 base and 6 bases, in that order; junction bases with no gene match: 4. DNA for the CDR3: TGTGCCAGCAGCTTAGATCACAGGGGGCTTCAGCCCCAGCATTTT. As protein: CASSLDHRGLQPQHF.

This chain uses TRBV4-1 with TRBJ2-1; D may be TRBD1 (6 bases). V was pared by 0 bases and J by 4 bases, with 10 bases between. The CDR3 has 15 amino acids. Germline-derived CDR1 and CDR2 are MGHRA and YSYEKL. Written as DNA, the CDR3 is TGCGCCAGCAGCCAAGAGGGGGCGCAGTACAATGAGCAGTTCTTC. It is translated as CASSQEGAQYNEQFF.

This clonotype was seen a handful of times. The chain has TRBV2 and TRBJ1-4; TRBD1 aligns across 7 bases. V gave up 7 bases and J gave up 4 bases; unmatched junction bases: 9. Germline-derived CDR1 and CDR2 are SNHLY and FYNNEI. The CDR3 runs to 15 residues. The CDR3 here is CASIRGDTSNEKLFF. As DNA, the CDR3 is TGTGCCAGCATCAGGGGGGACACTAGTAATGAAAAACTGTTTTTT. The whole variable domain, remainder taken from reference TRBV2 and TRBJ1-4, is EPEVTQTPSHQVTQMGQEVILRCVPISNHLYFYWYRQILGQKVEFLVSFYNNEISEKSEIFDDQFSVERPDGSNFTLKIRSTKLEDSAMYFCASIRGDTSNEKLFFGSGTQLSVL.

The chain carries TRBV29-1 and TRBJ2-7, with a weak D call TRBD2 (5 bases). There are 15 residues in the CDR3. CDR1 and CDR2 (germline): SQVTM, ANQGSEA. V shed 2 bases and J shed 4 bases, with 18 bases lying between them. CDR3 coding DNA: TGCAGCGTTGAATATGAATGGGAAAGGGAGTACGAGCAGTACTTC. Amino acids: CSVEYEWEREYEQYF.

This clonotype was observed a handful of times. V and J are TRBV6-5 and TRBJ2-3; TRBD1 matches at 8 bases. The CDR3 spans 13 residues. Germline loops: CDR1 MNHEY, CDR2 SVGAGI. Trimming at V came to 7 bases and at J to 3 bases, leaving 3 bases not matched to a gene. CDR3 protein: CASINRGTDTQYF. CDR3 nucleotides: TGTGCCAGCATTAACAGGGGGACAGATACGCAGTATTTT.

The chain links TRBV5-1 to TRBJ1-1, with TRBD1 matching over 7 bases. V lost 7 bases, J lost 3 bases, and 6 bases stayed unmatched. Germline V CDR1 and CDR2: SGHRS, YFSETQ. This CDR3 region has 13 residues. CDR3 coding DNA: TGCGCCAGCGGGGAGGGGGCGGACACTGAAGCTTTCTTT. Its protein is CASGEGADTEAFF.

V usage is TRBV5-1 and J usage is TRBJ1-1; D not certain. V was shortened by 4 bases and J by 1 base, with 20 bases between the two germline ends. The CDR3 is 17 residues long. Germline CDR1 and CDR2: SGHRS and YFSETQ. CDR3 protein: CASSPVQRRGKNTEAFF. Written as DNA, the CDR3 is TGCGCCAGCAGCCCAGTACAGAGGCGGGGAAAGAACACTGAAGCTTTCTTT.

The CDR3 is CASSFPGQGFNEQYF. CDR3 sequence (DNA): TGTGCCAGCAGTTTCCCGGGACAGGGATTCAATGAGCAGTACTTC. The chain couples TRBV27 to TRBJ2-5; the match to TRBD1 covers 9 bases. The ends lost 3 bases at V and 11 bases at J; junction bases unmatched: 13. The CDR3 is 15 residues long. CDR1 is MNHEY and CDR2 is SMNVEV in the germline V gene (reference sequence).

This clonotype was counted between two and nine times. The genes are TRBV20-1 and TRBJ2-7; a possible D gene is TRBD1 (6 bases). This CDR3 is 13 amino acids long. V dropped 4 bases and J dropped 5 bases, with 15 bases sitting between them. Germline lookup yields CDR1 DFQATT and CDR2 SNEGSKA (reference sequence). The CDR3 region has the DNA TGCAGTGCTACCGACGCCGGGACAAACGAGCAGTACTTC. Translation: CSATDAGTNEQYF.

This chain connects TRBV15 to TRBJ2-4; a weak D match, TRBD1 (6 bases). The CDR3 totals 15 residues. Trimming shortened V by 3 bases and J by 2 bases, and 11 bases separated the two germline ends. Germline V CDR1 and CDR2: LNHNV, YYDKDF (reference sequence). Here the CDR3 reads CATSRGHSSKNIQYF. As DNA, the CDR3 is TGTGCCACCAGCAGGGGACACAGCTCCAAAAACATTCAGTACTTC.

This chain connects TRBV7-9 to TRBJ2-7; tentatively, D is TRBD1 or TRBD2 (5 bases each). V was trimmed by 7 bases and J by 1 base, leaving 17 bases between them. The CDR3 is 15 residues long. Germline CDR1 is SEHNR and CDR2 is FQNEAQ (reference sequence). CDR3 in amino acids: CASISLGDSSYEQYF. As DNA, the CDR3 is TGTGCCAGCATCTCCTTGGGAGACAGTTCCTACGAGCAGTACTTC.

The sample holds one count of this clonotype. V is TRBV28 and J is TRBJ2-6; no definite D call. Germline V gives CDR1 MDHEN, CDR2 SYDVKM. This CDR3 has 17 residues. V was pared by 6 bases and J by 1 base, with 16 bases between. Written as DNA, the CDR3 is TGTGCCAGCAGACCCCTAAAGGAAACTTCTGGGGCCAACGTCCTGACTTTC. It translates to CASRPLKETSGANVLTF.

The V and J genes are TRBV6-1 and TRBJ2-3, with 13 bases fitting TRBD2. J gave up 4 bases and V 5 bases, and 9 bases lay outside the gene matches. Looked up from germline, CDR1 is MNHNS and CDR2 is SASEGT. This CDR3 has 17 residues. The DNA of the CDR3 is TGTGCCAGCAGTCGGACTAGCGGGAGATTGGGTCCAGATACGCAGTATTTT. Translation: CASSRTSGRLGPDTQYF.

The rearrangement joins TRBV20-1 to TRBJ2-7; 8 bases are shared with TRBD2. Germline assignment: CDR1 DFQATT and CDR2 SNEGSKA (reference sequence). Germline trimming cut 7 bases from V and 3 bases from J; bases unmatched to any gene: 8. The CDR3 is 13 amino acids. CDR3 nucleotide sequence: TGCAGTGTTGCCGGGACTAGTAGCTACGAGCAGTACTTC. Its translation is CSVAGTSSYEQYF.

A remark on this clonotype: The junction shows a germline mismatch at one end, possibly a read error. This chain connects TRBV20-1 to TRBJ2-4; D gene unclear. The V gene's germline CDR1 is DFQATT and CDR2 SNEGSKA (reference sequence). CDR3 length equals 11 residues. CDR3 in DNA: TGCAGTGCTGGCGGCAAAAACGTTCAGTACTTC. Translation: CSAGGKNVQYF.

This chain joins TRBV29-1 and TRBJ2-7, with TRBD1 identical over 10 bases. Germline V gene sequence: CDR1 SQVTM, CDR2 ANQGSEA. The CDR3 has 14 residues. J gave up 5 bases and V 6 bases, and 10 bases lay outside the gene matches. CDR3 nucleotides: TGCAGCGTCAAGGGACAGGGGCGCAGGGACGAGCAGTACTTC. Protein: CSVKGQGRRDEQYF.